Following are 26 T cell receptor beta chains from one sample sequenced in a study of blood T cell repertoires in COVID-19. Method: immunoSEQ multiplex PCR; TCRdb's copy keeps in-frame clones and lacks some. Of 250,000 to 350,000 clones listed, approximately 92% were seen once; the top ten hold under 2.5%. The sequenced material came from PBMCs or T cells enriched from blood (not recorded which). These receptors were collected from a woman between 18 and 29 years old who had recovered from COVID-19.

CDR3 nucleotides: TGCGCCAGCAGCTTAGACGGGGGACGGATGAAAATGAACACTGAAGCTTTCTTT. Translating gives CASSLDGGRMKMNTEAFF. V usage is TRBV4-1 and J usage is TRBJ1-1, with D possibly being TRBD1 (5 bases). Trimming removed 5 bases at V and 0 bases at J, with 22 bases between. This CDR3 contains 18 residues. Per the germline V gene, CDR1 is MGHRA and CDR2 is YSYEKL.

This chain links TRBV5-1 with TRBJ1-4; tentative D call: TRBD1 (6 bases). V shed 4 bases and J shed 8 bases, with 15 bases lying between them. Germline CDR1 reads SGHRS; CDR2 reads YFSETQ. The CDR3 length is 14 residues. The CDR3 reads CASSPQGYGEKLFF. CDR3 nucleotide sequence: TGCGCCAGCAGCCCCCAGGGGTACGGCGAAAAACTGTTTTTT.

The chain links TRBV7-9 to TRBJ2-2; D is ambiguous. This CDR3 comprises 13 residues. Germline V gene lookup returns CDR1 SEHNR and CDR2 FQNEAQ (reference sequence). The V and J ends lost 10 bases and 7 bases respectively, with 16 bases between them. CDR3: CATLGAIDGELFF. CDR3 DNA sequence: TGTGCCACCCTAGGAGCGATAGACGGGGAGCTGTTTTTT.

The chain combines TRBV6-1 with TRBJ1-2, with 7 bases fitting TRBD1. Germline trimming cut 2 bases from V and 4 bases from J; bases unmatched to any gene: 4. This CDR3 contains 14 residues. Germline CDR1 MNHNS, CDR2 SASEGT. CDR3 sequence reads: CASSEQGEVYGYTF. The CDR3 DNA sequence: TGTGCCAGCAGTGAACAGGGGGAGGTCTATGGCTACACCTTC.

V and J are TRBV19 and TRBJ1-5, with D tentatively TRBD1 (6 bases). Looked up from germline, CDR1 is LNHDA and CDR2 is SQIVND (reference sequence). The V gene lost 5 bases and the J gene lost 2 bases, with 22 bases spanning the gap. This CDR3 is 18 amino acids long. CDR3 nucleotides: TGTGCCAGTAGTGACTTTCCCGGGGGGCTAGGAGGCAATCAGCCCCAGCATTTT. It is translated as CASSDFPGGLGGNQPQHF.

V usage is TRBV5-1 and J usage is TRBJ1-1; 7 bases align to TRBD1. Germline CDR1 reads SGHRS; CDR2 reads YFSETQ. V lost 0 bases and J lost 14; bases outside the gene matches: 13. This CDR3 is built from 14 residues. CDR3 in amino acids: CASSLGGDSLLRFF. In DNA form, the CDR3 reads TGCGCCAGCAGCTTGGGAGGGGACAGTTTATTGAGGTTCTTT.

The V call is TRBV11-2, the J call TRBJ1-1; D not certain. The germline V gene has CDR1 SGHAT and CDR2 FQNNGV. The CDR3 consists of 11 residues. The ends were cut back, 7 bases at V and 4 bases at J, with 7 bases in the middle. CDR3 residues: CASTSSTEAFF. The CDR3 DNA follows: TGTGCCAGCACCTCCAGCACTGAAGCTTTCTTT.

This clone was recorded a few times. J is TRBJ1-1 and V is TRBV28, with 7 bases that match TRBD1. Germline V lookup: CDR1 MDHEN, CDR2 SYDVKM. J lost 4 bases, V lost 6 bases, and 2 bases had no gene match. The length of the CDR3 is 12 residues. CDR3 protein: CASRTGSTEAFF. The DNA of the CDR3 is TGTGCCAGCAGGACAGGGAGCACTGAAGCTTTCTTT.

This chain links TRBV5-4 with TRBJ1-2; TRBD1 agrees at 7 bases. The CDR3 extends over 14 amino acids. V shed 3 bases, J shed 4 bases, and the junction held 6 bases outside the gene matches. The germline gives CDR1 SGHNT, CDR2 YYREEE (reference sequence). DNA for the CDR3: TGTGCCAGCAGCTGGAGACAGGGTTTCTATGGCTACACCTTC. Its translation is CASSWRQGFYGYTF.

The chain joins TRBV5-1 to TRBJ1-2; D might be TRBD1 (6 bases). V was pared by 1 base and J by 3 bases, with 10 bases between. CDR1 and CDR2 from the germline V gene are SGHRS and YFSETQ. This CDR3 region has 14 residues. DNA of the CDR3: TGCGCCAGCAGCTTGTGGGGGGGCGACTATGGCTACACCTTC. The encoded protein is CASSLWGGDYGYTF.

The V and J genes are TRBV29-1 and TRBJ1-1, with D possibly TRBD1 on 5 matching bases. V lost 1 base and J 14 bases, leaving 14 bases between the germline ends. CDR1 and CDR2 from the germline V gene are SQVTM and ANQGSEA. The CDR3 contains 11 residues. CDR3: CSVEVQRQCFF. The CDR3 DNA follows: TGCAGCGTTGAAGTCCAACGACAGTGCTTCTTT. The full variable domain, rest sourced from reference TRBV29-1 and TRBJ1-1, is SAVISQKPSRDICQRGTSLTIQCQVDSQVTMMFWYRQQPGQSLTLIATANQGSEATYESGFVIDKFPISRPNLTFSTLTVSNMSPEDSSIYLCSVEVQRQCFFGQGTRLTVV.

This chain links TRBV11-2 with TRBJ1-5, with 10 bases identical to TRBD1. Germline CDR1 is SGHAT and CDR2 is FQNNGV. The CDR3 length is 17 residues. V shed 4 bases, J shed 5 bases, and the junction held 11 bases outside the gene matches. The CDR3 reads CASSSIVGTGEDQPQHF. The CDR3 nucleotides read TGTGCCAGCAGCTCGATCGTCGGGACAGGGGAGGATCAGCCCCAGCATTTT.

V and J are TRBV15 and TRBJ1-5; possible D gene TRBD1, 5 bases. V was clipped by 2 bases and J by 2 bases, with 10 bases between them. CDR3 size: 15 residues. In germline, CDR1 is LNHNV, CDR2 YYDKDF (reference sequence). CDR3 amino acids: CATSRITGGNQPQHF. The CDR3 DNA is TGTGCCACCAGCAGAATAACAGGAGGCAATCAGCCCCAGCATTTT.

This clone was seen once. The chain recombines TRBV6-5 with TRBJ1-1, with 7 bases fitting TRBD1. Germline-derived CDR1 and CDR2 are MNHEY and SVGAGI. The junction had 6 bases not matched to a gene; V was cut back by 6 bases and J by 8 bases. The CDR3 is 12 amino acids. The CDR3 bases are TGTGCCAGCAGCCGCGGGACAGCAGAAGCTTTCTTT. Its translation: CASSRGTAEAFF.

This chain joins TRBV19 and TRBJ2-7; 8 bases match TRBD2. J lost 1 base, V lost 6 bases, and 8 bases had no gene match. CDR1 is LNHDA and CDR2 is SQIVND in the germline V gene (reference sequence). The CDR3 runs 15 residues. In DNA form, the CDR3 reads TGTGCCAGTAGCGGCGGCGGGGGGCCTTCCTACGAGCAGTACTTC. Translated, it gives CASSGGGGPSYEQYF.

The chain is built from TRBV28 and TRBJ1-1; 7 bases align to TRBD1. Germline trimming cut 6 bases from V and 5 bases from J; bases unmatched to any gene: 12. This CDR3 spans 15 amino acids. Germline V gene sequence: CDR1 MDHEN, CDR2 SYDVKM. CDR3 sequence (DNA): TGTGCCAGCAGCCCAGGGGGGAAGACAGGGACTGAAGCTTTCTTT. It codes for CASSPGGKTGTEAFF.

The chain recombines TRBV29-1 with TRBJ1-1; D ambiguous. CDR1 SQVTM and CDR2 ANQGSEA come from the germline V gene. Deletions cut 7 bases from V and 10 bases from J, with 13 bases between. The CDR3 spans 10 residues. CDR3 amino acids: CSGDGEPAFF. Written as DNA, the CDR3 is TGCAGCGGTGACGGAGAGCCAGCTTTCTTT.

V usage is TRBV28 and J usage is TRBJ1-5; tentatively, D is TRBD1 (6 bases). Looked up from germline, CDR1 is MDHEN and CDR2 is SYDVKM. The CDR3 contains 14 residues. V shed 6 bases and J shed 3 bases, with 12 bases lying between them. DNA of the CDR3: TGTGCCAGCAGGCACCGGGACATCAATCAGCCCCAGCATTTT. It encodes CASRHRDINQPQHF. Using reference TRBV28 and TRBJ1-5 for the parts outside the CDR3, the full variable domain is DVKVTQSSRYLVKRTGEKVFLECVQDMDHENMFWYRQDPGLGLRLIYFSYDVKMKEKGDIPEGYSVSREKKERFSLILESASTNQTSMYLCASRHRDINQPQHFGDGTRLSIL.

This CDR3 reads CASSLADRDEAFF. CDR3 nucleotide sequence: TGCGCCAGCAGCTTGGCGGACAGGGACGAAGCTTTCTTT. The chain joins TRBV5-1 to TRBJ1-1, with TRBD1 matching 8 bases. The V gene end was trimmed by 0 bases and the J gene end by 8 bases; junction bases not matched to a gene: 3. Looked up from germline, CDR1 is SGHRS and CDR2 is YFSETQ. The CDR3 extends over 13 amino acids.

CDR3 bases: TGCAGCGTTGAAGTGGTAGCCGGCGAGACCCAGTACTTC. Encoded protein: CSVEVVAGETQYF. This sequence joins TRBV29-1 and TRBJ2-5; no definite D call. This CDR3 has 13 residues. From germline, CDR1 is SQVTM and CDR2 ANQGSEA. V was pared by 1 base and J by 5 bases, with 11 bases between. The full variable domain, completed using reference TRBV29-1 and TRBJ2-5, is SAVISQKPSRDICQRGTSLTIQCQVDSQVTMMFWYRQQPGQSLTLIATANQGSEATYESGFVIDKFPISRPNLTFSTLTVSNMSPEDSSIYLCSVEVVAGETQYFGPGTRLLVL.

This chain connects TRBV7-9 to TRBJ1-1; the match to TRBD1 covers 7 bases. The CDR3 runs 15 residues. Germline V gene data show CDR1 as SEHNR and CDR2 as FQNEAQ (reference sequence). The trim removed 5 bases at V and 1 base at J, leaving 7 bases unmatched. The CDR3 bases are TGTGCCAGCAGCAAAACAGGGGTGGGGAACACTGAAGCTTTCTTT. Translating gives CASSKTGVGNTEAFF.

A word on this clone: A read error may produce the germline difference seen at one junction end. V gene TRBV7-7 combines with J gene TRBJ1-2; 7 nucleotides line up with TRBD1. Germline V gives CDR1 SSHAT, CDR2 FNYEAQ (reference sequence). The CDR3 extends over 16 amino acids. CDR3 in DNA: TGTGCTAGCAGCCCCCTGGGGGTACAGGGGCCATCTGGCTACACCTTC. This gives the protein CASSPLGVQGPSGYTF.

V gene TRBV6-5 combines with J gene TRBJ1-4; 7 bases align to TRBD1. The V and J ends lost 5 bases and 6 bases, in that order; junction bases with no gene match: 6. The CDR3 covers 14 residues. CDR1 MNHEY and CDR2 SVGAGI come from the germline V gene. The CDR3: CASSPQGGHEKLFF. As DNA, the CDR3 is TGTGCCAGCAGTCCTCAGGGGGGACATGAAAAACTGTTTTTT.

The chain uses TRBV12-5 and TRBJ2-1; weak D call: TRBD2 (5 bases). CDR1 is LGHNT, CDR2 FRNRAP, per germline. The V end lost 7 bases, the J end lost 3 bases, and 7 bases lay between the germline ends. This CDR3 region has 12 residues. The CDR3 here is CASARDYNEQFF. The CDR3 nucleotides read TGTGCTAGTGCGAGGGACTACAATGAGCAGTTCTTC.

V and J are TRBV11-2 and TRBJ1-2; D is perhaps TRBD1 (6 bases). CDR3 length equals 17 residues. The V gene lost 5 bases and the J gene lost 3 bases, with 22 bases spanning the gap. The V gene's germline CDR1 is SGHAT and CDR2 FQNNGV. CDR3 residues: CASSASASGVDDYGYTF. For the CDR3, the DNA is TGTGCCAGCAGCGCATCCGCCTCAGGGGTCGATGACTATGGCTACACCTTC.

This sequence joins TRBV19 and TRBJ1-2; D unresolved. Germline CDR1 LNHDA, CDR2 SQIVND (reference sequence). CDR3 length: 14 residues. V was cut by 9 bases and J by 3 bases, with 17 bases left in between. The CDR3 DNA reads TGTGCCAGCACGCCCCATCTTCCGGACTATGGCTACACCTTC. Its translation: CASTPHLPDYGYTF. Full variable domain (rest looked up from reference TRBV19 and TRBJ1-2): DGGITQSPKYLFRKEGQNVTLSCEQNLNHDAMYWYRQDPGQGLRLIYYSQIVNDFQKGDIAEGYSVSREKKESFPLTVTSAQKNPTAFYLCASTPHLPDYGYTFGSGTRLTVV.